The source of this TCR beta chain is a study of T cell responses to AZD1222 COVID-19 vaccine. Using immunoSEQ multiplex PCR, the repertoire was profiled, and TCRdb retains in-frame clones only, with some absent. The sample has 120,000 to 150,000 clones, around nine tenths seen once. CDR1 is SNHLY, CDR2 FYNNEI, per germline. V lost 6 bases to trimming and J lost 6 bases; unmatched junction nucleotides: 5. This CDR3 spans 12 amino acids. The sample in question was peripheral blood, obtained 28 days after the second AZD1222 dose. The receptor's source is an adult who received the AZD1222 COVID-19 vaccine. The genes are TRBV2 and TRBJ2-7, with TRBD2 matching 7 bases. The CDR3 region has the DNA TGTGCCAGCAGCGGTCCGGGGGGCGAGCAGTACTTC. Amino acid sequence: CASSGPGGEQYF.